What follows are 14 T cell receptor beta chains derived from one specimen sequenced in a study of radiotherapy plus CTLA-4 blockade in lung cancer. Generated by immunoSEQ multiplex PCR, the TCRdb table keeps only in-frame clones and is missing some. This table has about 49,000 clones, approximately 73% appearing once. Sequencing used peripheral blood, obtained from a patient treated with radiotherapy plus ipilimumab. These receptors all stem from a human donor with non-small cell lung cancer who had a complete response to radiotherapy plus ipilimumab.

This chain joins TRBV6-5 and TRBJ1-4; 7 bases map to TRBD1. The CDR3 length is 16 residues. With V trimmed by 2 bases and J by 3 bases, 6 bases remained unmatched. The germline V gene has CDR1 MNHEY and CDR2 SVGAGI. The CDR3 nucleotides read TGTGCCAGCAGTTACCACAGGGGAGTCCCTAATGAAAAACTGTTTTTT. Amino acids: CASSYHRGVPNEKLFF.

CDR3 coding DNA: TGTGCCAGCAGTCGAGAGGACCAAGAGACCCAGTACTTC. Translating gives CASSREDQETQYF. The chain carries TRBV6-5 and TRBJ2-5, with unresolved D. With 5 bases removed from V and 0 bases from J, the gap between germline ends came to 7 bases. In germline, CDR1 is MNHEY, CDR2 SVGAGI. The CDR3 contains 13 residues.

V usage is TRBV5-6 and J usage is TRBJ2-5, with 13 bases lining up with TRBD2. The germline CDR1 and CDR2 sequences are SGHDT and YYEEEE. The CDR3 totals 17 residues. The ends lost 7 bases at V and 5 bases at J; junction bases unmatched: 14. The CDR3 DNA sequence: TGTGCCAGCCTGCGGGGACTAGCGGGACTCGGGTATGAGACCCAGTACTTC. Encoded protein: CASLRGLAGLGYETQYF.

The chain has TRBV30 and TRBJ1-6; 11 bases match TRBD1. Germline CDR1 GTSNPN, CDR2 SVGIG (reference sequence). The CDR3 consists of 16 residues. The ends lost 0 bases at V and 10 bases at J; junction bases unmatched: 8. As DNA, the CDR3 is TGTGCCTGGAGTGTACGTGGGACAGGGGGAAAATCACCCCTCCACTTT. Its protein product is CAWSVRGTGGKSPLHF.

This clone was picked up a small number of times. This chain joins TRBV21-1 and TRBJ1-2; TRBD1 was called by the table and not checked on the DNA. TRBV21-1 is termed a pseudogene. CDR3 size: 15 residues. The CDR3 DNA follows: TGTGCCAGCAGCGATCCCGACAGGGGAGACTATGGCTACACCTTC. It codes for CASSDPDRGDYGYTF.

This chain links TRBV2 with TRBJ2-2; 7 bases are shared with TRBD2. The germline CDR1 and CDR2 sequences are SNHLY and FYNNEI. The CDR3 is made up of 15 amino acids. With 6 bases clipped from V and 4 bases from J, the junction kept 8 bases outside the gene matches. CDR3 DNA sequence: TGTGCCAGCAGGGGCGGACTAGTAAGCACCGGGGAGCTGTTTTTT. Protein sequence: CASRGGLVSTGELFF. Using reference TRBV2 and TRBJ2-2 for the parts outside the CDR3, the full variable domain is EPEVTQTPSHQVTQMGQEVILRCVPISNHLYFYWYRQILGQKVEFLVSFYNNEISEKSEIFDDQFSVERPDGSNFTLKIRSTKLEDSAMYFCASRGGLVSTGELFFGEGSRLTVL.

This clone has more than one count but fewer than ten. J is TRBJ1-6 and V is TRBV7-2, with 7 bases that match TRBD1. The J segment lost 7 bases and the V segment lost 0 bases, leaving 3 bases of the junction unmatched. This CDR3 region has 15 residues. Germline CDR1 SGHTA, CDR2 FQGNSA. In DNA form, the CDR3 reads TGTGCCAGCAGCTTAGCGTTACAGGGGAATTCACCCCTCCACTTT. This sequence encodes CASSLALQGNSPLHF.

V gene TRBV11-2 combines with J gene TRBJ2-2; D not resolved. CDR1 is SGHAT, CDR2 FQNNGV, per germline. The V gene lost 5 bases and the J gene lost 3 bases, with 10 bases spanning the gap. The CDR3 runs 14 residues. The DNA for the CDR3 is TGTGCCAGCAGCCGCGGAGCTTACACCGGGGAGCTGTTTTTT. Protein sequence: CASSRGAYTGELFF. Supplemented by reference TRBV11-2 and TRBJ2-2, the full variable domain reads EAGVAQSPRYKIIEKRQSVAFWCNPISGHATLYWYQQILGQGPKLLIQFQNNGVVDDSQLPKDRFSAERLKGVDSTLKIQPAKLEDSAVYLCASSRGAYTGELFFGEGSRLTVL.

V and J are TRBV10-3 and TRBJ2-7; 9 positions match TRBD1. Trimming removed 4 bases from V and 2 bases from J; junction bases left unmatched: 3. The CDR3 length is 14 residues. The germline V gene has CDR1 ENHRY and CDR2 SYGVKD. The CDR3 protein is CAISGTGAAYEQYF. CDR3 DNA sequence: TGTGCCATCAGTGGGACAGGGGCGGCCTACGAGCAGTACTTC.

V and J are TRBV29-1 and TRBJ2-1, with 10 positions matching TRBD2. Per the germline V gene, CDR1 is SQVTM and CDR2 is ANQGSEA. CDR3 size: 18 residues. J was trimmed by 4 bases and V by 4 bases; bases with no gene match: 16. CDR3 residues: CSVALAGVSWRPYNEQFF. In DNA form, the CDR3 reads TGCAGCGTTGCTCTAGCGGGAGTAAGTTGGCGCCCATACAATGAGCAGTTCTTC.

This chain uses TRBV28 with TRBJ2-7, with D perhaps matching TRBD2 (6 bases). Germline CDR1 and CDR2: MDHEN and SYDVKM. This CDR3 contains 15 residues. V was cut by 5 bases and J by 2 bases, with 16 bases left in between. As DNA, the CDR3 is TGTGCCAGCAGTGACCCCGGGACTTTCGCCTACGAGCAGTACTTC. Translated, it gives CASSDPGTFAYEQYF.

The table lists this clone with a few counts. CDR3 loop: CASSVDRGRPNEQFF. In DNA form, the CDR3 reads TGCGCCAGCAGCGTCGACAGGGGGCGCCCCAATGAGCAGTTCTTC. This chain uses TRBV5-1 with TRBJ2-1; TRBD1 matches at 10 bases. Germline-derived CDR1 and CDR2 are SGHRS and YFSETQ. V dropped 4 bases and J dropped 6; count of bases not matched to a gene: 7. The CDR3 is 15 residues long.

J is TRBJ2-5 and V is TRBV4-2, with 8 bases fitting TRBD2. The J call may be faulty, since TRBJ2-7 better matches the DNA end. The V gene's germline CDR1 is LGHNA and CDR2 YNFKEQ. The CDR3 length is 16 residues. CDR3 nucleotide sequence: TGTGCCAGCAGCCAGGAGGATAGCGGGGATAACTACGAGCAGTACTTC. Translating gives CASSQEDSGDNYEQYF.

The chain uses TRBV28 and TRBJ1-2; the D gene is possibly TRBD1 (6 bases). The CDR3 has 13 amino acids. Germline V gene lookup returns CDR1 MDHEN and CDR2 SYDVKM. Between the trimmed V and J ends, which lost 2 bases and 3 bases, there was a span of 7 bases. The CDR3 DNA sequence: TGTGCCAGCAGTTTAAACAGGGACTATGGCTACACCTTC. It translates to CASSLNRDYGYTF.